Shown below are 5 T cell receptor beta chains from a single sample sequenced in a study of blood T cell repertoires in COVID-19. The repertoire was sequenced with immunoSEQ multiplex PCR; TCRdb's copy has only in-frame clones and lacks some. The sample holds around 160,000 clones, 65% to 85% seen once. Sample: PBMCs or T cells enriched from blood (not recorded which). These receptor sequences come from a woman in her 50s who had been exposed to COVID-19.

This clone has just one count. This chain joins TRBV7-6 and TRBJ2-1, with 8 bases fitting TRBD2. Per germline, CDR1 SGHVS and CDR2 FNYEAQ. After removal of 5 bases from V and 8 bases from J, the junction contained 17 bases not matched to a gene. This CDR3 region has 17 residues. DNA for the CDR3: TGTGCCAGCAGCGTAACAGCGGGAGTCCTCCGGATGGATGAGCAGTTCTTC. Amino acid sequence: CASSVTAGVLRMDEQFF.

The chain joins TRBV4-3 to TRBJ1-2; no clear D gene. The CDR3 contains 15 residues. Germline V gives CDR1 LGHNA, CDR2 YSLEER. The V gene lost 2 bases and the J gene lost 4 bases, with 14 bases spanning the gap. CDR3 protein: CASSQNTGNPYGYTF. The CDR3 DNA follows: TGCGCCAGCAGCCAAAATACGGGAAACCCCTATGGCTACACCTTC.

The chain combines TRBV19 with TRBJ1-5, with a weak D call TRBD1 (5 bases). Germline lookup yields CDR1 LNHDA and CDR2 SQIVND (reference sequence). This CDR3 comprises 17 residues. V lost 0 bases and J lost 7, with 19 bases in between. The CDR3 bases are TGTGCCAGTAGTATAGATCTATTGACAGTTGGCGGCCAGCCCCAGCATTTT. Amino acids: CASSIDLLTVGGQPQHF.

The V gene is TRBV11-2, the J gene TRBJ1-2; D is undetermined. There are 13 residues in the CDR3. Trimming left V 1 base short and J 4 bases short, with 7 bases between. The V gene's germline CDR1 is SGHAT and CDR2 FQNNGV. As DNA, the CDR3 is TGTGCCAGCAGCTTAGTCGGAGGCTATGGCTACACCTTC. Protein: CASSLVGGYGYTF. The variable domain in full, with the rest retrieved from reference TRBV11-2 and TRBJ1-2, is EAGVAQSPRYKIIEKRQSVAFWCNPISGHATLYWYQQILGQGPKLLIQFQNNGVVDDSQLPKDRFSAERLKGVDSTLKIQPAKLEDSAVYLCASSLVGGYGYTFGSGTRLTVV.

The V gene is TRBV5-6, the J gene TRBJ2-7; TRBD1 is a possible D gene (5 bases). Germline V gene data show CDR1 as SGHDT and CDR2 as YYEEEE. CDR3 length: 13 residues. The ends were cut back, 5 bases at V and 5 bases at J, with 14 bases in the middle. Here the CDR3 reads CASRQDMLHEQYF. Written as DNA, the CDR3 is TGTGCCAGCAGGCAGGACATGCTCCACGAGCAGTACTTC.